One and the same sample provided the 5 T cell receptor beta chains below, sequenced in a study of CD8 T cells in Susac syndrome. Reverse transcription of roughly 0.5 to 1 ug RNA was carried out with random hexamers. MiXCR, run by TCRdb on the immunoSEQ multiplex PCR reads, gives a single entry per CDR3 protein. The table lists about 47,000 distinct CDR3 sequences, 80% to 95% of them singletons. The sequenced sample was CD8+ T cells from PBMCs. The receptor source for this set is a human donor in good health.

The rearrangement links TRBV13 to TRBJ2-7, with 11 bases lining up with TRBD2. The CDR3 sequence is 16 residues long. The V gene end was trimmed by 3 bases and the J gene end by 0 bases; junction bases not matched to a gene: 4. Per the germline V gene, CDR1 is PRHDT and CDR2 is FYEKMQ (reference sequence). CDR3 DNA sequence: TGTGCCAGCAGCTTGGGACTAGCGGTGAACTCCTACGAGCAGTACTTC. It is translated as CASSLGLAVNSYEQYF.

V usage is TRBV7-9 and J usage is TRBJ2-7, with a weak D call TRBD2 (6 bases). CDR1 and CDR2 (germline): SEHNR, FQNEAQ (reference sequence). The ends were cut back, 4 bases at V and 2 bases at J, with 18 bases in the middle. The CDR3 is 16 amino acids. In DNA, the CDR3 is TGTGCCAGCAGCTCCCCACTTGTCGGGAGACCCTACGAGCAGTACTTC. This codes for CASSSPLVGRPYEQYF.

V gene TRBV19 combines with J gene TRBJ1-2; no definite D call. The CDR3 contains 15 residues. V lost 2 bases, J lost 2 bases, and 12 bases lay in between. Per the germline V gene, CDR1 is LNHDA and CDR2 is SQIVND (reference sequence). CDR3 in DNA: TGTGCCAGTAGTATAAGCGGTTCTTCCAACTATGGCTACACCTTC. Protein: CASSISGSSNYGYTF.

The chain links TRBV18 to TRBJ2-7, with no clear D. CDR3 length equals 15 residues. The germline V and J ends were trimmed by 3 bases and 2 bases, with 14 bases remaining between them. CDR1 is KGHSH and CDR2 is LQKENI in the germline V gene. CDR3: CASSPPDGGAYEQYF. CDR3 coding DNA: TGTGCCAGCTCACCCCCAGACGGCGGAGCCTACGAGCAGTACTTC.

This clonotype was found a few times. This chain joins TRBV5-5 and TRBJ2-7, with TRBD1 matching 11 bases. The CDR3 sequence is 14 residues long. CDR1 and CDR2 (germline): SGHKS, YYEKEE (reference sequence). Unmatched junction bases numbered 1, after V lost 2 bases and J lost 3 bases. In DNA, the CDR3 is TGTGCCAGCAGCTTTGGGACAGGGGGCTACGAGCAGTACTTC. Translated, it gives CASSFGTGGYEQYF.